These 14 T cell receptor beta chains were all obtained from the same sample, sequenced in a study of cytomegalovirus exposure and HLA in healthy donors. The study ran its PCR with 60 Vbeta and 13 Jbeta primers. The table came from immunoSEQ multiplex PCR; TCRdb's copy has only in-frame clones and leaves some out. This sample's clone table lists 55,000 to 75,000 clones. Input material: PBMCs. The receptors were sampled from a male donor in good health and CMV-seronegative.

The chain combines TRBV5-1 with TRBJ2-7; TRBD2 agrees at 10 bases. This CDR3 is built from 16 residues. V shed 1 base, J shed 2 bases, and the junction held 6 bases outside the gene matches. Looked up from germline, CDR1 is SGHRS and CDR2 is YFSETQ. The CDR3 DNA sequence: TGCGCCAGCAGCTTGTGGCAGCGGGGGGGCGCCTACGAGCAGTACTTC. Translation: CASSLWQRGGAYEQYF.

The chain has TRBV28 and TRBJ1-1; TRBD1 matches at 7 bases. The CDR3 has 15 residues. Trimming at V came to 6 bases and at J to 4 bases, leaving 11 bases not matched to a gene. Per germline, CDR1 MDHEN and CDR2 SYDVKM. CDR3 region: CASSPYGAGGTEAFF. The CDR3 DNA is TGTGCCAGCAGCCCCTACGGGGCAGGGGGCACTGAAGCTTTCTTT.

On this clone: An end of the junction differs from the germline gene, which may be a read error. The V gene is TRBV30, the J gene TRBJ1-1; no definite D call. CDR1 is GTSNPN, CDR2 SVGIG, per germline (reference sequence). The CDR3 contains 12 residues. The CDR3 DNA reads as TGTGCCTGGAGAGAGAGGATTGCTGAAGATTTCTTT. The encoded protein is CAWRERIAEDFF.

The chain employs TRBV9 and TRBJ2-3; the D gene is possibly TRBD2 (6 bases). Germline V CDR1 and CDR2: SGDLS, YYNGEE. Trimming took 0 bases from V and 6 from J, leaving 11 bases between them. The CDR3 covers 14 residues. In DNA form, the CDR3 reads TGTGCCAGCAGCGTAGGGAGGGGTCAGGATACGCAGTATTTT. It encodes CASSVGRGQDTQYF. Looking up the rest from reference TRBV9 and TRBJ2-3 gives the full variable domain: DSGVTQTPKHLITATGQRVTLRCSPRSGDLSVYWYQQSLDQGLQFLIQYYNGEERAKGNILERFSAQQFPDLHSELNLSSLELGDSALYFCASSVGRGQDTQYFGPGTRLTVL.

The chain couples TRBV6-6 to TRBJ1-1; 8 nucleotides agree with TRBD1. The J segment lost 3 bases and the V segment lost 6 bases, leaving 12 bases of the junction unmatched. CDR1 is MNHNY and CDR2 is SVGAGI in the germline V gene (reference sequence). This CDR3 region has 16 residues. CDR3 sequence reads: CASSQGLDRVDTEAFF. CDR3 nucleotides: TGTGCCAGCAGCCAGGGACTGGACAGGGTGGACACTGAAGCTTTCTTT.

V usage is TRBV2 and J usage is TRBJ1-4, with 10 bases lining up with TRBD1. The germline V gene has CDR1 SNHLY and CDR2 FYNNEI. The trim removed 9 bases at V and 10 bases at J, leaving 17 bases unmatched. This CDR3 comprises 16 residues. The DNA for the CDR3 is TGTGCCAGGGGTTCTCTTACCGGGACAGGGGCTGGAAAACTGTTTTTT. It encodes CARGSLTGTGAGKLFF.

The V call is TRBV5-1, the J call TRBJ2-7, with 7 bases identical to TRBD1. Germline lookup yields CDR1 SGHRS and CDR2 YFSETQ. The CDR3 is 13 residues long. J lost 7 bases, V lost 5 bases, and 9 bases had no gene match. CDR3 nucleotide sequence: TGCGCCAGCAGGAGACAGGGTGAGGGAGAGCAGTACTTC. It encodes CASRRQGEGEQYF.

The rearrangement links TRBV28 to TRBJ1-4; possible D gene TRBD1, 5 bases. The ends were cut back, 4 bases at V and 3 bases at J, with 9 bases in the middle. The germline V gene encodes CDR1 MDHEN and CDR2 SYDVKM. This CDR3 is built from 14 residues. The CDR3 nucleotides are TGTGCCAGCAGTTCGGGGGGAGCTAATGAAAAACTGTTTTTT. Translation: CASSSGGANEKLFF.

The gene calls are TRBV4-2 and TRBJ1-1; possible D gene TRBD1, 6 bases. Germline V lookup: CDR1 LGHNA, CDR2 YNFKEQ. There are 17 residues in the CDR3. Deletions cut 1 base from V and 5 bases from J, with 20 bases between. Here the CDR3 reads CASSQVSRGPRGTEAFF. For the CDR3, the DNA is TGTGCCAGCAGCCAAGTTTCCAGGGGACCCCGCGGGACTGAAGCTTTCTTT.

About this clone itself: One end of the junction does not line up with germline, which may come from a read error. This chain connects TRBV5-6 to TRBJ1-6; D is undetermined. CDR3 length: 14 amino acids. Germline V lookup: CDR1 SGHDT, CDR2 YYEEEE. The CDR3 nucleotides read TGTGCCAGCAGCTTGAGATACCTTAATTCACCCCTACACTTT. It translates to CASSLRYLNSPLHF.

V gene TRBV7-6 combines with J gene TRBJ2-5, with 9 bases identical to TRBD1. V trimming: 4 bases; J trimming: 5 bases; junction bases outside the gene matches: 8. Germline CDR1 is SGHVS and CDR2 is FNYEAQ. This CDR3 is 15 amino acids long. The CDR3 region has the DNA TGTGCCAGCAGCTCCCAGGGACAGGGTCAGGAGACCCAGTACTTC. It translates to CASSSQGQGQETQYF.

Regarding this clone: This sample also contains other DNA sequences that code for the same CDR3. The chain couples TRBV6-1 to TRBJ2-5; TRBD1 matches 8 bases. V dropped 8 bases and J dropped 4; count of bases not matched to a gene: 6. Germline lookup yields CDR1 MNHNS and CDR2 SASEGT. This CDR3 spans 13 amino acids. The CDR3 is CASGLRGPETQYF. CDR3 sequence (DNA): TGTGCCAGCGGACTCAGGGGGCCAGAGACCCAGTACTTC.

The genes are TRBV9 and TRBJ2-3; 8 positions agree with TRBD2. Germline CDR1 is SGDLS and CDR2 is YYNGEE. The V and J ends lost 0 bases and 1 base, in that order; junction bases with no gene match: 4. This CDR3 contains 16 residues. This CDR3 is CASSVAGGTGTDTQYF. Written as DNA, the CDR3 is TGTGCCAGCAGCGTAGCGGGAGGGACCGGCACAGATACGCAGTATTTT.

The V gene is TRBV30, the J gene TRBJ1-5; 7 bases match TRBD1. This CDR3 has 16 amino acids. With 0 bases clipped from V and 2 bases from J, the junction kept 7 bases outside the gene matches. CDR1 and CDR2 from the germline V gene are GTSNPN and SVGIG (reference sequence). Here the CDR3 reads CAWSVRDSWGNQPQHF. The CDR3, as DNA: TGTGCCTGGAGTGTACGGGACAGTTGGGGCAATCAGCCCCAGCATTTT.